These 15 T cell receptor beta chains originate from one sample sequenced in a study of beta chain features in type 1 diabetes. Of the isolated RNA, all was reverse transcribed, and so the sequenced material was expressed TCRB transcripts. Libraries were prepared by immunoSEQ multiplex PCR; TCRdb keeps only in-frame clonotypes and omits some of them. The sample consists of 160,000 or so clones, over 8.5% of them appearing once. The sequenced sample consisted of central memory CD4+ T cells from blood. The receptors shown here come from a man between 18 and 35 years old in good health.

This clone was observed a handful of times. V and J are TRBV30 and TRBJ2-2; 7 bases are shared with TRBD1. Germline V gene sequence: CDR1 GTSNPN, CDR2 SVGIG (reference sequence). Trimming removed 7 bases from V and 0 bases from J; junction bases left unmatched: 5. This CDR3 has 14 residues. The CDR3: CAFRQGPNTGELFF. The CDR3 DNA reads TGTGCCTTTCGACAGGGTCCGAACACCGGGGAGCTGTTTTTT. Complete variable domain (other parts from reference TRBV30 and TRBJ2-2): SQTIHQWPATLVQPVGSPLSLECTVEGTSNPNLYWYRQAAGRGLQLLFYSVGIGQISSEVPQNLSASRPQDRQFILSSKKLLLSDSGFYLCAFRQGPNTGELFFGEGSRLTVL.

CDR3 in amino acids: CASSFTGTNTGELFF. DNA of the CDR3: TGTGCCAGCAGCTTCACAGGGACGAACACCGGGGAGCTGTTTTTT. This sequence joins TRBV7-2 and TRBJ2-2, with TRBD1 as a possible D gene (6 bases). This CDR3 is 15 amino acids long. The V end was cut by 3 bases, the J end by 0 bases, with 8 bases between. CDR1 is SGHTA and CDR2 is FQGNSA in the germline V gene.

This clone has a count of ten or more. This chain connects TRBV9 to TRBJ2-2; D is unclear. The CDR3 length is 15 residues. The V and J ends lost 4 bases and 1 base respectively, with 11 bases between them. Per the germline V gene, CDR1 is SGDLS and CDR2 is YYNGEE. CDR3 bases: TGTGCCAGCAGCATTCGGACGGGGAACACCGGGGAGCTGTTTTTT. Translating it yields CASSIRTGNTGELFF.

This clone was counted a few times. This chain links TRBV30 with TRBJ1-6; maybe TRBD1 (6 bases). Trimming left V 8 bases short and J 7 bases short, with 24 bases between. CDR1 is GTSNPN and CDR2 is SVGIG in the germline V gene (reference sequence). The CDR3 totals 16 residues. CDR3 region: CAQKPKAGVFNSPLHF. As DNA, the CDR3 is TGTGCCCAAAAACCGAAGGCAGGGGTGTTCAATTCACCCCTCCACTTT.

This clone showed up just a few times. Germline is not matched at one junction end, which may reflect a read error. This rearrangement joins TRBV7-2 to TRBJ2-5; 11 bases are a match to TRBD2. This CDR3 has 19 residues. The germline V gene encodes CDR1 SGHTA and CDR2 FQGNSA. CDR3 residues: CASSLEPTWTSGPQQTQYF. DNA for the CDR3: TGTGCCAGCAGCTTAGAGCCTACCTGGACTAGCGGGCCCCAACAGACCCAGTACTTC.

This chain links TRBV9 with TRBJ2-1, with D tentatively TRBD2 (7 bases). Trimming stripped 0 bases from V and 1 base from J, with 17 bases between. Germline loops: CDR1 SGDLS, CDR2 YYNGEE. The length of the CDR3 is 18 residues. The DNA for the CDR3 is TGTGCCAGCAGCGTAGTAGGAGGAGGGAGGGGGTCCTACAATGAGCAGTTCTTC. This gives the protein CASSVVGGGRGSYNEQFF.

This clone was observed a handful of times. The V gene is TRBV27, the J gene TRBJ2-2; 7 bases agree with TRBD2. CDR3 length equals 15 residues. Germline loops: CDR1 MNHEY, CDR2 SMNVEV (reference sequence). Trimming took 6 bases from V and 7 from J; bases not matched to a gene: 11. The CDR3 loop reads CASRRPGGNHGELFF. The CDR3 DNA reads TGTGCCAGCAGAAGACCCGGGGGGAATCACGGGGAGCTGTTTTTT.

This clone came up a few times. The chain combines TRBV9 with TRBJ2-6; 8 bases fit TRBD1. Germline V gene lookup returns CDR1 SGDLS and CDR2 YYNGEE. The CDR3 runs to 17 residues. V lost 4 bases to trimming and J lost 0 bases; unmatched junction nucleotides: 6. CDR3 nucleotide sequence: TGTGCCAGCAGCCGCCAGGGGGCCTACTCTGGGGCCAACGTCCTGACTTTC. It is translated as CASSRQGAYSGANVLTF. The full variable domain, with the rest looked up from reference TRBV9 and TRBJ2-6, is DSGVTQTPKHLITATGQRVTLRCSPRSGDLSVYWYQQSLDQGLQFLIQYYNGEERAKGNILERFSAQQFPDLHSELNLSSLELGDSALYFCASSRQGAYSGANVLTFGAGSRLTVL.

This clone came up many times. The chain has TRBV28 and TRBJ2-1; D is uncertain. This CDR3 comprises 13 residues. Trimming cost V 5 bases and J 10 bases, with 15 bases left between them. Germline V gene lookup returns CDR1 MDHEN and CDR2 SYDVKM. The CDR3 coding sequence is TGTGCCAGCAGTCGACTCCCCACAATGGAGCAGTTCTTC. As protein: CASSRLPTMEQFF.

This sequence joins TRBV6-6 and TRBJ1-3, with D maybe TRBD1 (5 bases). Germline CDR1 MNHNY, CDR2 SVGAGI (reference sequence). Deletions cut 5 bases from V and 3 bases from J, with 14 bases between. The CDR3 length is 15 residues. The CDR3 protein is CASSASGTYGNTIYF. CDR3 bases: TGTGCCAGCAGTGCGTCCGGGACGTATGGAAACACCATATATTTT.

This chain joins TRBV7-2 and TRBJ1-1, with D hard to call. The CDR3 totals 14 residues. Germline CDR1 and CDR2: SGHTA and FQGNSA. Trimming left V 5 bases short and J 0 bases short, with 10 bases between. In DNA form, the CDR3 reads TGTGCCAGCAGCGAAGGGTGGGTGAACACTGAAGCTTTCTTT. It encodes CASSEGWVNTEAFF.

The table lists this clone with a few counts. This rearrangement joins TRBV30 to TRBJ2-5; possibly TRBD2 for D (5 bases). Trimming took off 0 bases at V and 7 bases at J, with 15 bases between the two ends. Germline-derived CDR1 and CDR2 are GTSNPN and SVGIG (reference sequence). This CDR3 spans 14 amino acids. CDR3 sequence: CAWSVRGYLGTQYF. CDR3 in DNA: TGTGCCTGGAGTGTCCGGGGATATCTAGGGACCCAGTACTTC.

Concerning this clone: A far larger clone is a single base away, which makes a read error likely. The V call is TRBV29-1, the J call TRBJ1-2, with D uncertain. Germline V gives CDR1 SQVTM, CDR2 ANQGSEA. The CDR3 has 13 residues. The V end was cut by 0 bases, the J end by 7 bases, with 12 bases between. The CDR3 nucleotides read TGCAGCGTTGAAGAAAGGGATAGGCCTGGCTACACCTTC. Translated: CSVEERDRPGYTF.

This clone showed up just a few times. The chain combines TRBV10-3 with TRBJ2-2, with D uncertain. This CDR3 spans 11 amino acids. Germline-derived CDR1 and CDR2 are ENHRY and SYGVKD. V lost 10 bases and J 6 bases, leaving 9 bases between the germline ends. The CDR3 protein is CATLEAGELFF. CDR3 DNA sequence: TGTGCCACTTTAGAAGCCGGGGAGCTGTTTTTT.

The rearrangement links TRBV21-1 to TRBJ2-2. TRBV21-1 is annotated as a pseudogene. This CDR3 contains 12 residues. CDR3 sequence: CASSSRTGELFF. CDR3 bases: TGTGCCAGCAGCTCTCGAACCGGGGAGCTGTTTTTT.